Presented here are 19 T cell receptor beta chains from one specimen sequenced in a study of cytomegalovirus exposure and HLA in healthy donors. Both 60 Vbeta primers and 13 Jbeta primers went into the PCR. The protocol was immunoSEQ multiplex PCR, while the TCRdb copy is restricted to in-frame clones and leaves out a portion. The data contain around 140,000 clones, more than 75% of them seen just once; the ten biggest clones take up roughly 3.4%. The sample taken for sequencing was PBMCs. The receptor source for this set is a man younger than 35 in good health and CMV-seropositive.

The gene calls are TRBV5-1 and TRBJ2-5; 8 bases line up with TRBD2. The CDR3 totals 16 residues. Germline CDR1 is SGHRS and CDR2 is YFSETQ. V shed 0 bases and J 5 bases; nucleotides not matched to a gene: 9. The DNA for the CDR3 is TGCGCCAGCAGCTTGGTCGGAGCGGGAGTTATGGAGACCCAGTACTTC. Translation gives CASSLVGAGVMETQYF.

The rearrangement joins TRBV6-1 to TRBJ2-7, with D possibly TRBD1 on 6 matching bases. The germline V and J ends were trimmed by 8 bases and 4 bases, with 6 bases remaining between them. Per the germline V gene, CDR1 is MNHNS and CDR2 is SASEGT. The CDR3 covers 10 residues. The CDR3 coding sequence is TGTGCCAGCCAGGGGTACGAGCAGTACTTC. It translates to CASQGYEQYF.

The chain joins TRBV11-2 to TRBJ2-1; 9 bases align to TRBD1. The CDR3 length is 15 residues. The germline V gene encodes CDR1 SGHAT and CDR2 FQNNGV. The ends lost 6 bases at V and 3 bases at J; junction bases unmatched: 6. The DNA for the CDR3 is TGTGCCAGCAGTCCTCCGGGACAGGGCTACAATGAGCAGTTCTTC. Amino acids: CASSPPGQGYNEQFF.

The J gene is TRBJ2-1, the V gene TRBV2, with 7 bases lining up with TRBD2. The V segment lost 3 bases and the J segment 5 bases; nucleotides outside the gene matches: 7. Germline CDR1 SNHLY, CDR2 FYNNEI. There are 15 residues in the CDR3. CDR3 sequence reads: CASSEGGESNNEQFF. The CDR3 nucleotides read TGTGCCAGCAGTGAGGGGGGGGAGAGTAACAATGAGCAGTTCTTC. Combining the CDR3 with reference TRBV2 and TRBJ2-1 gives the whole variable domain EPEVTQTPSHQVTQMGQEVILRCVPISNHLYFYWYRQILGQKVEFLVSFYNNEISEKSEIFDDQFSVERPDGSNFTLKIRSTKLEDSAMYFCASSEGGESNNEQFFGPGTRLTVL.

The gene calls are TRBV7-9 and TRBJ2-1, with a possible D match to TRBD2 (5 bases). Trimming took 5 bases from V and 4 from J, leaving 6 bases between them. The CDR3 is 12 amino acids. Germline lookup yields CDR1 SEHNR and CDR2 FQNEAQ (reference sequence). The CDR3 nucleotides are TGTGCCAGCAGCGGCGGGTACAATGAGCAGTTCTTC. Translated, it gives CASSGGYNEQFF.

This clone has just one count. CDR3 in amino acids: CASSSPGTAYEQYF. The DNA for the CDR3 is TGTGCCAGCAGCTCGCCCGGGACAGCCTACGAGCAGTACTTC. The chain recombines TRBV7-8 with TRBJ2-7; TRBD1 agrees at 7 bases. CDR1 and CDR2 (germline): SGHVS, FQNEAQ. With 4 bases clipped from V and 2 bases from J, the junction kept 5 bases outside the gene matches. The CDR3 extends over 14 amino acids.

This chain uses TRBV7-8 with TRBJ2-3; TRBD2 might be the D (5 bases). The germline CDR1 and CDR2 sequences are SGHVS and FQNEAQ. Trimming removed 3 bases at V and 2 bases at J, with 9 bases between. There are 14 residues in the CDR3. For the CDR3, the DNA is TGTGCCAGCAGCTTCCCACGGGACACAGATACGCAGTATTTT. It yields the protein CASSFPRDTDTQYF. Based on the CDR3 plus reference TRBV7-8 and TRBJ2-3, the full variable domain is GAGVSQSPRYKVAKRGQDVALRCDPISGHVSLFWYQQALGQGPEFLTYFQNEAQLDKSGLPSDRFFAERPEGSVSTLKIQRTQQEDSAVYLCASSFPRDTDTQYFGPGTRLTVL.

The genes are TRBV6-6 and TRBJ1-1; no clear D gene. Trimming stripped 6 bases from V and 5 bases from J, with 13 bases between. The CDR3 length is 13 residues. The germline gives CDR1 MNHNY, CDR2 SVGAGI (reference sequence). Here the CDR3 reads CASSPRGGTEAFF. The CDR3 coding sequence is TGTGCCAGCAGCCCTCGGGGTGGGACTGAAGCTTTCTTT.

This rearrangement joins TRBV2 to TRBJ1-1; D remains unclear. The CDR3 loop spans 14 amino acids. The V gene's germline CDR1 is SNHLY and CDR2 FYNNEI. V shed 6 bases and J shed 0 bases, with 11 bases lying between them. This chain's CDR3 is CASSSPSMNTEAFF. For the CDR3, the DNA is TGTGCCAGCAGCTCCCCGAGTATGAACACTGAAGCTTTCTTT.

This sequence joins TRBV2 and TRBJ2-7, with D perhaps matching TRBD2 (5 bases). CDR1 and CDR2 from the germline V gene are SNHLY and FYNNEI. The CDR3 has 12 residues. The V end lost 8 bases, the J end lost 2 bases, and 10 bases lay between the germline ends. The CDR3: CASGYGAYEQYF. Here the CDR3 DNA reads TGTGCCAGCGGGTACGGGGCCTACGAGCAGTACTTC.

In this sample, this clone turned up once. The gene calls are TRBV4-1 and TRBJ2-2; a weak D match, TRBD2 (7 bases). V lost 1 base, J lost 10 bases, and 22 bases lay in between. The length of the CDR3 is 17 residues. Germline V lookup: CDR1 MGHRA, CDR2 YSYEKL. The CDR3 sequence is CASSQGGRGTGLEELFF. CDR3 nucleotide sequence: TGCGCCAGCAGCCAAGGGGGGCGGGGGACGGGACTGGAGGAGCTGTTTTTT.

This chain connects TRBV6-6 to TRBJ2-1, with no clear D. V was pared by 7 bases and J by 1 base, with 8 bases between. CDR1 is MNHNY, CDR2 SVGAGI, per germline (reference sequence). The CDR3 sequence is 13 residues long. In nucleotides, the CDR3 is TGTGCCAGCATCGACTTATCCTACAATGAGCAGTTCTTC. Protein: CASIDLSYNEQFF.

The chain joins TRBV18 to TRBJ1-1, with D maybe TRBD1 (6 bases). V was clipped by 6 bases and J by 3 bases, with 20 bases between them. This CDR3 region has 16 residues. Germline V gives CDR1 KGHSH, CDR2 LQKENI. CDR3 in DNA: TGTGCCAGCTCCCCCAGGTTGGGGGAGGGGGACACTGAAGCTTTCTTT. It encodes CASSPRLGEGDTEAFF.

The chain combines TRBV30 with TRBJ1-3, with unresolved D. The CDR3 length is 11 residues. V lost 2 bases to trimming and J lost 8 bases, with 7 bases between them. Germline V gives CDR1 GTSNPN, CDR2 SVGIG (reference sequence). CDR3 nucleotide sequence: TGTGCCTGGAGTAACATATACACCATATATTTT. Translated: CAWSNIYTIYF.

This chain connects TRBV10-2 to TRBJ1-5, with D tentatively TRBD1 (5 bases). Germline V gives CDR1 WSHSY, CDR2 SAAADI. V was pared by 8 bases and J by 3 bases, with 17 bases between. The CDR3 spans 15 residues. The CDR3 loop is CASSGETQDNQPQHF. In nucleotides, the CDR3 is TGCGCCAGCTCAGGAGAAACACAGGACAATCAGCCCCAGCATTTT.

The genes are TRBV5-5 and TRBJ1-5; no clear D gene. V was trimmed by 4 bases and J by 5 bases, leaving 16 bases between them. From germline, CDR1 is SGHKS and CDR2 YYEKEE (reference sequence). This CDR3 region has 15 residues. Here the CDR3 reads CASSLSRQDYQPQHF. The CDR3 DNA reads TGTGCCAGCAGCCTCTCCAGACAAGATTATCAGCCCCAGCATTTT.

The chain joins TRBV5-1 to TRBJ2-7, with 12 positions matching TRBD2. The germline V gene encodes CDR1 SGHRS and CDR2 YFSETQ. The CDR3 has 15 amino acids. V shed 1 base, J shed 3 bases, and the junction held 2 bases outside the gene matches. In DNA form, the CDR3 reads TGCGCCAGCAGCTTGCGGACTAGCGGGGACTACGAGCAGTACTTC. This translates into CASSLRTSGDYEQYF.

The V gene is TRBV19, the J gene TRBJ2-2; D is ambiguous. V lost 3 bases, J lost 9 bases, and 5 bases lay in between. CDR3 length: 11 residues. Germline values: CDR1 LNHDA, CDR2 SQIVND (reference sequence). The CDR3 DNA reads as TGTGCCAGTAGTATGGGCCGGGAGCTGTTTTTT. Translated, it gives CASSMGRELFF.

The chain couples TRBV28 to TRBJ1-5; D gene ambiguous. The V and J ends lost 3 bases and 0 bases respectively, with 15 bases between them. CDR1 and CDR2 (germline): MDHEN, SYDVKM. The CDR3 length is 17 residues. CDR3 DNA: TGTGCCAGCAGTTTTCCCGGTGAGGCGTATAGCAATCAGCCCCAGCATTTT. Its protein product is CASSFPGEAYSNQPQHF.